This TCR beta chain was captured by sequencing in a study of shared clonotypes between healthy human individuals. The donors, healthy adults who were HIV-negative, had experienced no recent acute infections or vaccinations. Some clones are missing from TCRdb's copy, which holds only in-frame ones; the method was immunoSEQ multiplex PCR. Of about 490,000 clones in the sample, approximately 82% are singletons; the top ten hold more than 10%. The CDR3 consists of 12 residues. Germline CDR1 and CDR2: LNHDA and SQIVND (reference sequence). The V and J ends lost 4 bases and 6 bases respectively, with 8 bases between them.

The specimen sequenced was PBMCs. The rearrangement uses TRBV19 and TRBJ2-3; D is unresolved. The source is a woman between 40 and 55 years old in good health. Some clones in this sample may be carry-over from other donors' samples. The CDR3 loop is CASSNDRDTQYF. CDR3 coding DNA: TGTGCCAGTAGTAACGACCGTGATACGCAGTATTTT. The whole variable domain, filled in from reference TRBV19 and TRBJ2-3, reads DGGITQSPKYLFRKEGQNVTLSCEQNLNHDAMYWYRQDPGQGLRLIYYSQIVNDFQKGDIAEGYSVSREKKESFPLTVTSAQKNPTAFYLCASSNDRDTQYFGPGTRLTVL.